This TCR beta chain was sequenced during a study of blood T cell repertoires in COVID-19. Study overall: Samples of COVID-19 (acute and convalescent) were obtained from the United States, Italy and Spain. PBMCs, B-cell-depleted T cells, or T cells provided the cDNA or gDNA that made up the material.

V was pared by 2 bases and J by 5 bases, with 10 bases between. CDR1 and CDR2 (germline): WNHNN, SYGVQD (reference sequence). The CDR3 loop spans 13 amino acids. Original processing methods: Amplified reference gene primers provided the basis for estimating nucleated cell counts. Repertoires were generated with immunoSEQ multiplex PCR, while TCRdb's copy carries only in-frame clones and drops some. That table gives V, J and clone size, and the DNA gave D and trimming. The table includes over 300,000 clones, around 92% detected once. This chain joins TRBV10-1 and TRBJ2-7, with D possibly TRBD2 on 6 matching bases. The clonotype was recovered from a man in his forties with acute or convalescent COVID-19. Sequenced: peripheral blood. CDR3 sequence reads: CASSEGRRDEQYF. The CDR3 coding sequence is TGCGCCAGCAGTGAGGGTCGGAGGGACGAGCAGTACTTC.